The clone carrying this T cell receptor (beta chain) appeared many times. The data belong to a study of Graves' ophthalmopathy and Graves' hyperthyroidism. Losses at the gene ends were 1 base for V and 3 bases for J; bases not matched to a gene: 1. Per germline, CDR1 MGHDK and CDR2 SYGVNS. This CDR3 has 15 residues. RNA transcripts were the template, and TCR beta CDR3 regions were amplified from them. HTBI primers primed a first-round RT-PCR, and a second-round multiplex PCR followed. TCRdb analysed the multiplex PCR reads with MiXCR anew, one entry per CDR3 protein. This table holds around 590,000 distinct CDR3 sequences, about 40% found once.

The V gene is TRBV25-1, the J gene TRBJ2-2; the match to TRBD1 covers 8 bases. The source of this sequence is an adult man with Graves' hyperthyroidism. Sequencing input: peripheral blood or thyroid tissue (not recorded which). CDR3 sequence (DNA): TGTGCCAGCAGTGAATCGGACAGGGACACCGGGGAGCTGTTTTTT. Its translation: CASSESDRDTGELFF.